This T cell receptor beta chain was obtained from a study of blood T cell repertoires in COVID-19. Study background: Italy, Spain and the United States were the sources of the convalescent and acute COVID-19 samples. PBMCs, B-cell-depleted T cells, or T cells provided the cDNA or gDNA that made up the material.

This CDR3 comprises 15 residues. Looked up from germline, CDR1 is MNHEY and CDR2 is SVGAGI. Deletions cut 6 bases from V and 0 bases from J, with 14 bases between. Source study methods: Cell counts per sample came from amplifying reference gene primers. Libraries were prepared by immunoSEQ multiplex PCR; TCRdb keeps only in-frame clonotypes and omits some of them. That table supplies the V and J calls and clone size; D and trimming were determined from the DNA. Of over 150,000 clones listed, around 89% are singletons. V and J are TRBV6-5 and TRBJ1-1; no definite D call. The sequence derives from a man in his forties or fifties who had recovered from COVID-19. Sequencing was done on a sample of peripheral blood. CDR3 DNA: TGTGCCAGCAGGACGGAACAGATCATGAACACTGAAGCTTTCTTT. This gives the protein CASRTEQIMNTEAFF.